A single T cell receptor (beta chain) is shown here with its context. What it recognizes is unknown. The data belong to a study of OX40 agonist ivuxolimab in advanced cancers. Across the study: Three patients, one with hepatocellular carcinoma and two with cutaneous melanoma, achieved partial responses. Study conclusions and caveats: Some nonresponders likewise displayed low normalized T-cell clonal expansion. Partly responding patients at 0.1-3.0 mg/kg showed some of the smallest clonal expansion.

Assay: immunoSEQ multiplex PCR; the TCRdb copy retains only in-frame clones and omits some. There are 35,000 to 40,000 clones in the sample; approximately 80% occur only once, and roughly 7.1% lies in the top ten. This specimen consisted of CD4+ or CD8+ T cells sorted from blood, obtained in a trial of the OX40 agonist ivuxolimab. The source of this sequence is an adult with an advanced solid tumor such as melanoma, head and neck, liver or kidney cancer.

The CDR3 sequence: CASSMGHKYNEQFF. The CDR3 bases are TGTGCCAGTAGTATGGGACATAAATACAATGAGCAGTTCTTC. V is TRBV19 and J is TRBJ2-1, with D possibly TRBD1 on 6 matching bases. The germline gives CDR1 LNHDA, CDR2 SQIVND (reference sequence). Trimming pared 3 bases from V and 4 bases from J, leaving 10 bases between. The CDR3 is 14 residues long. Full variable domain (remainder filled in from reference TRBV19 and TRBJ2-1): DGGITQSPKYLFRKEGQNVTLSCEQNLNHDAMYWYRQDPGQGLRLIYYSQIVNDFQKGDIAEGYSVSREKKESFPLTVTSAQKNPTAFYLCASSMGHKYNEQFFGPGTRLTVL.